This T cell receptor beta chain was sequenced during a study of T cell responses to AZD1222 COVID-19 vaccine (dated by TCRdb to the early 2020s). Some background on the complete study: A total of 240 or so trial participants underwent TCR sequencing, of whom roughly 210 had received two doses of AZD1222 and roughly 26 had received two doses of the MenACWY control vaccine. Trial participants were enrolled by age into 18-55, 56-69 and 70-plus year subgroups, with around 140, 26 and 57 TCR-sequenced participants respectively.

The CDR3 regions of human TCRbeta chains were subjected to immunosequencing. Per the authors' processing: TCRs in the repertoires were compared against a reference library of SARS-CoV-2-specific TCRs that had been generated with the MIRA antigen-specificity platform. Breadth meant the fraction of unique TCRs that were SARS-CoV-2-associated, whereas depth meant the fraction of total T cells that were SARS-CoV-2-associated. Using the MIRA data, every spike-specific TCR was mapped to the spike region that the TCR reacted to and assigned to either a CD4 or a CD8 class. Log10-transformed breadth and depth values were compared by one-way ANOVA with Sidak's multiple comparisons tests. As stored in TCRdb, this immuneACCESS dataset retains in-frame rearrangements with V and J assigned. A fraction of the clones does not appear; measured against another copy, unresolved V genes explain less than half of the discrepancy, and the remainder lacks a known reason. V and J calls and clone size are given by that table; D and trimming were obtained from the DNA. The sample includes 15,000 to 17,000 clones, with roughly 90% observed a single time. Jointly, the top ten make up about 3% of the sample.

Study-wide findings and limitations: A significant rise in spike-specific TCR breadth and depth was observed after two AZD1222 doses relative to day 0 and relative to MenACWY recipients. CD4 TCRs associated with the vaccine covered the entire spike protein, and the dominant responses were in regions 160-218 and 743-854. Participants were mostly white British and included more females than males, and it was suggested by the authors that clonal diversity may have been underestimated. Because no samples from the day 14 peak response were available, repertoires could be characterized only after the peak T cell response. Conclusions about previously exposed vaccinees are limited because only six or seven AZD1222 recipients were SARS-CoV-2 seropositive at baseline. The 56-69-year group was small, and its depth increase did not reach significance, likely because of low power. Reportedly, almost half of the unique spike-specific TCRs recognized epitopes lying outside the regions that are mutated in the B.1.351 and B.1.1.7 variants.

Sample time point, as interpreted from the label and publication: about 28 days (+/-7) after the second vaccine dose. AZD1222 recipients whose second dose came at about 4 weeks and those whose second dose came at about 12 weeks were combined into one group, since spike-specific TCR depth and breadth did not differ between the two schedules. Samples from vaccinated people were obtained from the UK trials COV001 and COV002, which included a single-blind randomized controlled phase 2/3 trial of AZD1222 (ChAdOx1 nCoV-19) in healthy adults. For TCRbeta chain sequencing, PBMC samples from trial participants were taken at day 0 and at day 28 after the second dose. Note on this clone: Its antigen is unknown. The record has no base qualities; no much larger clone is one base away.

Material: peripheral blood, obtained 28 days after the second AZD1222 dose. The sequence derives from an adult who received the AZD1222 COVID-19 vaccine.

In nucleotide form, the sequence is TGTGCCAGCAGTACACAGGGGAAGATTGAAAAACTGTTTTTT. Protein translation: CASSTQGKIEKLFF. This chain joins TRBV27 to TRBJ1-4, and TRBD1 matches 7 of the central bases. From V the trimming removes 5 bases and from J it removes 7 bases, while the gene matches leave 7 bases of the junction unaccounted for. As encoded in the germline V gene (reference sequence), CDR1 is MNHEY while CDR2 is SMNVEV. The CDR3 runs 14 residues from the cysteine to the phenylalanine. Only the CDR3 DNA is retained, 42 bases long and in frame from the first base.